The next 10 T cell receptor beta chains were all read from a single sample in a study of CD8+ T cells in alopecia areata. Sequencing used cDNA as its template, made by extracting RNA and reverse transcribing it. The repertoire was sequenced with immunoSEQ multiplex PCR; TCRdb's copy has only in-frame clones and lacks some. The sample lists roughly 280,000 clones; over 45% were seen once. The treatment: oral pan-JAK inhibitor, 5-10 mg twice daily. The sample here was CD4+ T cells sorted from blood, taken at week 52, from a patient treated with tofacitinib. Receptor source: a human donor with alopecia areata.

The chain employs TRBV5-1 and TRBJ2-3, with no clear D. The V end was cut by 1 base, the J end by 3 bases, with 9 bases between. The length of the CDR3 is 14 residues. Germline CDR1 is SGHRS and CDR2 is YFSETQ. CDR3 sequence (DNA): TGCGCCAGCAGCTTGAGTTTCGATACAGATACGCAGTATTTT. It encodes CASSLSFDTDTQYF. Full variable domain (remainder filled in from reference TRBV5-1 and TRBJ2-3): KAGVTQTPRYLIKTRGQQVTLSCSPISGHRSVSWYQQTPGQGLQFLFEYFSETQRNKGNFPGRFSGRQFSNSRSEMNVSTLELGDSALYLCASSLSFDTDTQYFGPGTRLTVL.

In DNA form, the CDR3 reads TGTGCCAGCAAGACAGGGGTAGAGGACTATGGCTACACCTTC. Its translation is CASKTGVEDYGYTF. This chain connects TRBV2 to TRBJ1-2, with 8 bases identical to TRBD1. This CDR3 is 14 amino acids long. V dropped 7 bases and J dropped 3; count of bases not matched to a gene: 7. Germline V gives CDR1 SNHLY, CDR2 FYNNEI.

The chain has TRBV19 and TRBJ1-5; D unresolved. Germline CDR1 and CDR2: LNHDA and SQIVND (reference sequence). Between the trimmed V and J ends, which lost 2 bases and 6 bases, there was a span of 14 bases. The CDR3 is 15 amino acids. CDR3 nucleotides: TGTGCCAGTAGTATATTATGGCCCGACCTTCAGCCCCAGCATTTT. Its translation is CASSILWPDLQPQHF.

This clone was detected a few times. The chain joins TRBV10-3 to TRBJ2-3, with D tentatively TRBD1 (7 bases). This CDR3 comprises 15 residues. The V gene lost 6 bases and the J gene lost 0 bases, with 13 bases spanning the gap. Germline V gene lookup returns CDR1 ENHRY and CDR2 SYGVKD. This CDR3 reads CAIRSRGASTDTQYF. As DNA, the CDR3 is TGTGCCATCAGATCCAGGGGGGCTAGCACAGATACGCAGTATTTT.

The V and J genes are TRBV30 and TRBJ2-5, with 8 nucleotides matching TRBD2. The germline gives CDR1 GTSNPN, CDR2 SVGIG (reference sequence). V gave up 0 bases and J gave up 5 bases; unmatched junction bases: 8. CDR3 length: 15 amino acids. The CDR3 spells CAWSVPERGMETQYF. The CDR3 DNA reads as TGTGCCTGGAGTGTACCGGAGCGGGGGATGGAGACCCAGTACTTC.

The gene calls are TRBV29-1 and TRBJ2-3; 9 bases agree with TRBD2. The ends lost 4 bases at V and 4 bases at J; junction bases unmatched: 3. The CDR3 loop spans 13 amino acids. Germline lookup yields CDR1 SQVTM and CDR2 ANQGSEA. The CDR3 region has the DNA TGCAGCGTTGCAGCGGGGGGCGCAGATACGCAGTATTTT. Translating it yields CSVAAGGADTQYF.

In the case of this clone: One junction end does not reproduce the germline sequence, and a read error may be involved. The chain links TRBV7-7 to TRBJ1-1; 9 bases agree with TRBD1. Germline V gene lookup returns CDR1 SSHAT and CDR2 FNYEAQ (reference sequence). This CDR3 has 16 amino acids. The CDR3 reads CASSLAGQGPNTEAFF. The CDR3, as DNA: TGTGCTAGCAGCTTAGCGGGACAGGGACCGAACACTGAAGCTTTCTTT.

The chain couples TRBV19 to TRBJ1-2; D not certain. The CDR3 runs to 14 residues. Germline V gene data show CDR1 as LNHDA and CDR2 as SQIVND (reference sequence). Deletions cut 3 bases from V and 3 bases from J, with 11 bases between. CDR3 nucleotides: TGTGCCAGTAGTATCCGCAGGACGGACTATGGCTACACCTTC. It specifies CASSIRRTDYGYTF.

The chain employs TRBV6-6 and TRBJ2-5, with TRBD1 matching 8 bases. The CDR3 runs to 14 residues. V lost 5 bases to trimming and J lost 3 bases; unmatched junction nucleotides: 5. The germline gives CDR1 MNHNY, CDR2 SVGAGI (reference sequence). The CDR3 coding sequence is TGTGCCAGCAGTCGACAGGGGCTAAAAGAGACCCAGTACTTC. This sequence encodes CASSRQGLKETQYF.

This clone was counted between two and nine times. The chain uses TRBV4-3 and TRBJ1-6; D gene unclear. V shed 0 bases and J shed 6 bases, with 9 bases lying between them. Per germline, CDR1 LGHNA and CDR2 YSLEER. The CDR3 loop spans 15 amino acids. The CDR3 coding sequence is TGCGCCAGCAGCCAAGAGCAGGCCTTTAATTCACCCCTCCACTTT. Translating gives CASSQEQAFNSPLHF.